The 18 T cell receptor beta chains below all came from one sample that was sequenced in a study of shared clonotypes between healthy human individuals (dated by TCRdb to the early 2020s). The library was built by means of the immunoSEQ multiplex PCR assay. This immuneACCESS table, as held by TCRdb, lists in-frame sequences with V and J called but not all clones. Of the missing ones, under half trace to an unresolved V gene in checked studies; the others have no known cause. A total of around 510,000 clones appear in this sample, around three quarters of them only once. About 12% of the sample lies in the top ten. Sequencing was carried out using PBMCs. These receptors were obtained from a woman in her forties in good health. Some clones in this sample may be carry-over from other donors' samples.

The sample holds one count of this clone. This chain joins TRBV11-2 and TRBJ1-2, with D perhaps TRBD1 (5 bases). The V gene lost 0 bases and the J gene lost 8 bases, with 16 bases spanning the gap. Per the germline V gene, CDR1 is SGHAT and CDR2 is FQNNGV. This CDR3 is built from 15 residues. The CDR3 region is CASSLDLQTVSGYTF. The CDR3 coding sequence is TGTGCCAGCAGCTTAGATCTTCAGACAGTATCCGGCTACACCTTC.

The chain employs TRBV7-2 and TRBJ2-5; D not resolved. The CDR3 has 12 residues. The V gene lost 7 bases and the J gene lost 3 bases, with 9 bases spanning the gap. Germline V gives CDR1 SGHTA, CDR2 FQGNSA. The CDR3 region is CASNVGKETQYF. CDR3 coding DNA: TGTGCCAGCAACGTGGGGAAAGAGACCCAGTACTTC.

The J gene is TRBJ2-7, the V gene TRBV6-1; D remains ambiguous. Trimming took off 1 base at V and 4 bases at J, with 8 bases between the two ends. Looked up from germline, CDR1 is MNHNS and CDR2 is SASEGT. This CDR3 comprises 13 residues. DNA of the CDR3: TGTGCCAGCAGTGAAGGGACCGAGTACGAGCAGTACTTC. It yields the protein CASSEGTEYEQYF.

The chain is built from TRBV7-2 and TRBJ2-7, with 12 bases matching TRBD2. The germline V gene has CDR1 SGHTA and CDR2 FQGNSA. The J segment lost 5 bases and the V segment lost 2 bases, leaving 4 bases of the junction unmatched. The CDR3 totals 15 residues. As DNA, the CDR3 is TGTGCCAGCAGCTTACGACTAGCGGGAGTAAACGAGCAGTACTTC. Protein: CASSLRLAGVNEQYF.

The genes are TRBV18 and TRBJ2-7; 8 bases fit TRBD1. After removal of 3 bases from V and 13 bases from J, the junction contained 14 bases not matched to a gene. The CDR3 consists of 14 residues. The germline V gene encodes CDR1 KGHSH and CDR2 LQKENI. The CDR3: CASSPRPGQDGAYF. The CDR3 region has the DNA TGTGCCAGCTCACCCAGGCCGGGACAGGACGGCGCATACTTC.

This clone has only one observation. The chain recombines TRBV4-2 with TRBJ1-4; 7 nucleotides align to TRBD1. The junction had 11 bases not matched to a gene; V was cut back by 3 bases and J by 7 bases. The CDR3 is 16 residues long. Germline CDR1 is LGHNA and CDR2 is YNFKEQ. The CDR3 sequence is CASSHRSTGFGEKLFF. The CDR3 DNA reads as TGTGCCAGCAGCCACCGCTCGACAGGGTTTGGTGAAAAACTGTTTTTT.

A few counts support this clone. This sequence joins TRBV30 and TRBJ1-2; D remains unclear. The CDR3 covers 13 residues. V was clipped by 3 bases and J by 0 bases, with 8 bases between them. Germline-derived CDR1 and CDR2 are GTSNPN and SVGIG (reference sequence). The CDR3 DNA sequence: TGTGCCTGGAGGACTACAGCTAACTATGGCTACACCTTC. It codes for CAWRTTANYGYTF.

This clone was found a few times. The chain carries TRBV27 and TRBJ2-5; 11 bases map to TRBD1. This CDR3 region has 15 residues. Per germline, CDR1 MNHEY and CDR2 SMNVEV (reference sequence). V shed 4 bases, J shed 4 bases, and the junction held 5 bases outside the gene matches. CDR3 nucleotide sequence: TGTGCCAGCAGTTCTCGGACAGGGGGCGCAGAGACCCAGTACTTC. This translates into CASSSRTGGAETQYF.

J is TRBJ2-7 and V is TRBV14; 8 nucleotides line up with TRBD1. This CDR3 region has 15 residues. CDR1 and CDR2 (germline): SGHDN, FVKESK. The V and J ends lost 1 base and 6 bases, in that order; junction bases with no gene match: 8. CDR3 nucleotide sequence: TGTGCCAGCAGCCAAGTGTTCCAGGGGGCGTCCGAGCAGTACTTC. It codes for CASSQVFQGASEQYF.

The chain links TRBV9 to TRBJ2-1, with 7 nucleotides matching TRBD1. The CDR3 sequence is 14 residues long. Per the germline V gene, CDR1 is SGDLS and CDR2 is YYNGEE. With V trimmed by 2 bases and J by 8 bases, 7 bases remained unmatched. DNA for the CDR3: TGTGCCAGCAGCGTGATGGGACAGACGGATGAGCAGTTCTTC. It encodes CASSVMGQTDEQFF.

CDR3 region: CASSVAPGQNVPYGYTF. The CDR3 DNA sequence: TGTGCCAGCAGCGTAGCTCCGGGACAGAACGTCCCCTATGGCTACACCTTC. The rearrangement uses TRBV9 and TRBJ1-2; 7 bases map to TRBD1. Losses at the gene ends were 0 bases for V and 4 bases for J; bases not matched to a gene: 12. The germline V gene encodes CDR1 SGDLS and CDR2 YYNGEE. The CDR3 has 17 amino acids.

This clone was seen just once. V usage is TRBV19 and J usage is TRBJ2-5; 9 bases are a match to TRBD1. The length of the CDR3 is 15 residues. Looked up from germline, CDR1 is LNHDA and CDR2 is SQIVND (reference sequence). V shed 5 bases and J 4 bases; nucleotides not matched to a gene: 8. CDR3 residues: CASSSRDRVGETQYF. CDR3 nucleotide sequence: TGTGCCAGTAGTTCCCGGGACAGGGTAGGAGAGACCCAGTACTTC.

In this sample, this clone turned up a few times. The chain has TRBV7-9 and TRBJ1-1, with D maybe TRBD1 (5 bases). The CDR3 extends over 15 amino acids. The germline V and J ends were trimmed by 2 bases and 7 bases, with 17 bases remaining between them. CDR1 and CDR2 from the germline V gene are SEHNR and FQNEAQ (reference sequence). CDR3 region: CASSLSLPTQGEAFF. CDR3 bases: TGTGCCAGCAGCTTATCACTCCCAACTCAGGGTGAAGCTTTCTTT.

As concerns this clone: One junction end does not reproduce the germline sequence, and a read error may be involved. This chain uses TRBV10-3 with TRBJ1-1; D may be TRBD1 (6 bases). Per the germline V gene, CDR1 is ENHRY and CDR2 is SYGVKD. The CDR3 is made up of 16 amino acids. The CDR3, as DNA: TGTACCATCAGTGAGTCGATAACAGGGAAGAGGTCTGAAGCTTTCTTT. Amino acids: CTISESITGKRSEAFF.

A remark on this clone: Since a much larger clone is just one base distant, this may be a read error. The chain joins TRBV11-2 to TRBJ2-7; 8 nucleotides match TRBD1. CDR1 and CDR2 from the germline V gene are SGHAT and FQNNGV. The CDR3 runs to 12 residues. Here the CDR3 DNA reads TGTGACAGCAGCGTCGGACAGGGATATCAGTACTTC. Amino acid sequence: CDSSVGQGYQYF.

This clone was counted only a few times. The J gene is TRBJ1-1, the V gene TRBV30; D is unclear. This CDR3 comprises 15 residues. Between the trimmed V and J ends, which lost 0 bases and 0 bases, there was a span of 11 bases. CDR1 is GTSNPN and CDR2 is SVGIG in the germline V gene (reference sequence). CDR3 protein: CAWSVLAVMNTEAFF. In DNA, the CDR3 is TGTGCCTGGAGTGTACTGGCAGTTATGAACACTGAAGCTTTCTTT.

This sequence joins TRBV7-3 and TRBJ2-2; tentative D call: TRBD1 (6 bases). There are 14 residues in the CDR3. Germline lookup yields CDR1 SGHTA and CDR2 FQGTGA. The V end lost 4 bases, the J end lost 6 bases, and 12 bases lay between the germline ends. The CDR3 bases are TGTGCCAGCAGCTCCCCCAGGGGAGCCGGGGAGCTGTTTTTT. Its translation is CASSSPRGAGELFF.

This clone was found once. This chain links TRBV6-4 with TRBJ1-1; D is unclear. CDR1 MRHNA and CDR2 SNTAGT come from the germline V gene. Deletions cut 4 bases from V and 3 bases from J, with 9 bases between. This CDR3 is 13 amino acids long. The CDR3 loop reads CASSVAEYTEAFF. The CDR3 DNA follows: TGTGCCAGCAGTGTGGCAGAGTACACTGAAGCTTTCTTT.